Listed here is a single TCR beta chain. As yet, its antigen is unknown. TCRdb re-derived calls from the 5' RACE reads in MiXCR, one entry per CDR3 protein. The top ten hold more than 0.4% of the sample, which has a few hundred thousand distinct CDR3 sequences, approximately 16% seen once. This entry belongs to a study of identical twins. Study observations and caveats: For zero-insertion analyses, partial confounding could come from invariant MAIT and iNKT cells. Twin sharing of out-of-frame TCR alpha was underestimated by models in monozygotic pairs.

Germline V gene sequence: CDR1 SGHAT, CDR2 FQNNGV. Trimming cost V 0 bases and J 7 bases; bases outside gene matches: 11. This CDR3 is built from 17 residues. The sample also formed part of further work on yellow fever vaccine responses in identical twins.

The J gene is TRBJ2-2, the V gene TRBV11-2, with 7 bases fitting TRBD2. The sequence derives from a woman between 18 and 29 years old in good health. The specimen sequenced was CD4+ T cells sorted from blood. CDR3 nucleotides: TGTGCCAGCAGCTTAGAGAGGCCGGGAGGAGGGAACGGGGAGCTGTTTTTT. Translation gives CASSLERPGGGNGELFF.